The T cell receptor (beta chain) under discussion was sequenced for a study of regulatory T cells in long-lasting Graves disease (dated by TCRdb to the early 2020s). For the study in its entirety: Persistent Graves' disease was defined as persistently positive TSH receptor autoantibodies together with antithyroid drug treatment for over 5 years. Patients with persistent Graves' disease were compared with patients with newly diagnosed Graves' disease using TCR sequencing and RNA sequencing of peripheral blood. The study was conducted in China and was registered as a clinical trial. A total of 33 samples underwent TCR sequencing, from roughly 13 patients with persistent Graves' disease and 20 patients with newly diagnosed Graves' disease. Persistent Graves' disease patients in the clinical cohort had taken antithyroid drugs for roughly ten years on average.

The study at large found these results: Only the TCR beta chain was sequenced and analyzed. Lower TCR Shannon entropy and fewer highly expanded clones were observed in persistent Graves' disease patients than in newly diagnosed patients, which suggested clonal expansion. Peripheral blood alone was examined, since thyroid tissue, which constituted the primary lesion, could not be accessed. Persistent disease showed preferential use of TRBV28, TRBJ1-2 and TRBJ2-5, whereas newly diagnosed disease favored TRBV20-1 and TRBJ2-1. Patients with persistent disease shared more public clonotypes (about 3,000) than newly diagnosed patients did (approximately 970). As a limitation, the authors acknowledged that the small sample size may reduce accuracy.

Library generation was performed with multiplex PCR. For sequencing, an Illumina HiSeq 4000 was employed. iRepertoire HTBI primers and Arm-PCR amplification of CDR3 regions were used to construct TCR beta libraries. PCR products were gel purified before sequencing. Concerning the study's data processing: A total of fewer than 70 TRBV and more than twelve TRBJ segments were identified across samples and were used for gene usage analysis of CDR3 amino acid clonotypes. COPE and FqMerger were used to merge filtered high-quality paired reads into contigs. BLAST was used to align contigs to the IMGT TRBV, TRBD and TRBJ reference genes, and CDR3 was defined following IMGT. Highly expanded clones were defined as clonotypes with a frequency above 0.1%. Shannon entropy was used to measure repertoire diversity, and the Gini coefficient was used to measure V-J evenness. Public clonotypes were defined as clonotypes shared by more than one individual. Using fastp at Q25 and MiXCR, TCRdb reprocessed the public reads and kept productive beta chains. Rows merge per CDR3 protein into single entries with the most common DNA and genes. For this entry, the V and J calls and clone size follow TCRdb and not the study's own pipeline. This sample lists fewer than 400,000 distinct CDR3 sequences; around 21% were detected once. Of the sample, around 21% falls within the top ten clones.

The time point tag for this specimen amounts to: persistent/refractory GD, antithyroid drugs over 5 years with positive TRAb. For both TCR sequencing and RNA sequencing, RNA was extracted from PBMCs in TRIzol. The diagnosis of Graves' disease was made according to American Thyroid Association guidelines. Patients were recruited from an endocrinology department in Xi'an, China. Each patient gave around 9.2 milliliters of peripheral blood, collected in an EDTA anticoagulant tube. Ficoll Paque Plus density gradient separation was used to isolate PBMCs, and no additional T cell sorting was done. An Agilent 2100 Bioanalyzer and agarose gel were used to check RNA quality, while a NanoDrop 2000 measured RNA concentration. The V and J ends are trimmed by 5 bases and 7 bases, leaving 8 bases between them. The CDR1 and CDR2 encoded by the germline V gene are LGHNT and FRNRAP. Including cysteine and phenylalanine, the CDR3 has 11 amino acids. The read is trimmed to its CDR3 DNA, 33 bases read in frame from base 1.

This clonotype turned up a few times. Its antigen specificity is not known. The input lacks base qualities; no much larger clone sits a single base away. Source: peripheral blood mononuclear cells (PBMCs), taken when the disease was refractory, from a patient treated with antithyroid drugs. Rearrangement joined TRBV12-5 to TRBJ2-5, and TRBD1 may be the D gene, going by 5 matching bases. The TCR comes from a female donor with Graves disease. The CDR3 region reads CASGPQGTQYF. The base sequence is TGTGCTAGTGGTCCTCAGGGGACCCAGTACTTC.